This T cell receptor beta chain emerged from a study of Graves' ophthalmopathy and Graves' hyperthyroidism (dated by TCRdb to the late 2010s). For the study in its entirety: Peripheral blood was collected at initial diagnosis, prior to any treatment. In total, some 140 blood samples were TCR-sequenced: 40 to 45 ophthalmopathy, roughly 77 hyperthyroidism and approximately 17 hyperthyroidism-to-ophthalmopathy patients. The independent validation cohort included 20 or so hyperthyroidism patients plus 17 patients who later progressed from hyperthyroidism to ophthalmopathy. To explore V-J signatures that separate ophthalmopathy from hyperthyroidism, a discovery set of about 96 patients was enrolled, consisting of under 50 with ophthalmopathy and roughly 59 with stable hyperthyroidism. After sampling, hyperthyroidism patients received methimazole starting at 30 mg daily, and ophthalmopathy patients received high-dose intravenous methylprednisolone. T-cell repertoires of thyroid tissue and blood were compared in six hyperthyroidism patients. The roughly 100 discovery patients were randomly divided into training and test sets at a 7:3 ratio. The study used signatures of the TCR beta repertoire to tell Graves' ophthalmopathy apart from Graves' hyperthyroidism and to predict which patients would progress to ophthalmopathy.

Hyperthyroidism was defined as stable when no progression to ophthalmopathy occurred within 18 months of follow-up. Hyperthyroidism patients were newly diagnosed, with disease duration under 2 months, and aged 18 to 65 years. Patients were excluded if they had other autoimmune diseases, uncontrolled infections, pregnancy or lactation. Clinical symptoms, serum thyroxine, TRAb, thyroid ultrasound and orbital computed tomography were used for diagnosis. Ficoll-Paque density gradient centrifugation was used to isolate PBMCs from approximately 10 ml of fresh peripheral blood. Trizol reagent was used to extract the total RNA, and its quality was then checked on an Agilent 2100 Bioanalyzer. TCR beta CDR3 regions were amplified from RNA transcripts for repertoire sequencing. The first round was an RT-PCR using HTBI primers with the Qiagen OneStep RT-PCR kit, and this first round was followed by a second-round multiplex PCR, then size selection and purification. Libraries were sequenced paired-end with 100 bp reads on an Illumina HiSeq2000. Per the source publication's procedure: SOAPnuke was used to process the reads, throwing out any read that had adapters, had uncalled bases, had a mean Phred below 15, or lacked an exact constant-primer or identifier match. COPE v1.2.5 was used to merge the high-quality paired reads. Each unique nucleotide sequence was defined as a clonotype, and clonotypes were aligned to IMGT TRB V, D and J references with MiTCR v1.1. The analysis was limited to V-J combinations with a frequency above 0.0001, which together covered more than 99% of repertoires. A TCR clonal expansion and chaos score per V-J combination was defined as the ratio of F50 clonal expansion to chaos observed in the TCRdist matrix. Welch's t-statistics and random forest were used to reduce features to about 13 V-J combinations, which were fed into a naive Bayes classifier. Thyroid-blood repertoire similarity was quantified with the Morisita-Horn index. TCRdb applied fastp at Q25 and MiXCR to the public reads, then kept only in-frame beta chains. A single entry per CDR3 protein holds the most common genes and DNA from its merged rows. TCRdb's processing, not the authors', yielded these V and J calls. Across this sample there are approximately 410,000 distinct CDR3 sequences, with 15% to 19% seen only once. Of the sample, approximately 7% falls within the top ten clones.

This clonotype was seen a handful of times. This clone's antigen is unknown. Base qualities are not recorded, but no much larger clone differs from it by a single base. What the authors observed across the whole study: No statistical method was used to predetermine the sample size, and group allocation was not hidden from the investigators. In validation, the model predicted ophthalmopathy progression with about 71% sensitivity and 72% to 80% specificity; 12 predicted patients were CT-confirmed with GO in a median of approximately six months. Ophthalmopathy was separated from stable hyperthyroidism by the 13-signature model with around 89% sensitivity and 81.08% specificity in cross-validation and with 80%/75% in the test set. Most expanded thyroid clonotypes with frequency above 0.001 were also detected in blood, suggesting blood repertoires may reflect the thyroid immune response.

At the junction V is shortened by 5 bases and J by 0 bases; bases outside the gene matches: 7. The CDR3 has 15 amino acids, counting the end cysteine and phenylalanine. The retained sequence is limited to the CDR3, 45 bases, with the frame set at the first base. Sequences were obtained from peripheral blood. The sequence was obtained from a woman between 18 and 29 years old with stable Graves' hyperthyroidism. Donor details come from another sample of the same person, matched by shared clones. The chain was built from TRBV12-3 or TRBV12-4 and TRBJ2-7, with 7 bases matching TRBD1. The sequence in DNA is TGTGCCAGCAGTCCATCGGGACAGATCTCCTACGAGCAGTACTTC. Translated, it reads CASSPSGQISYEQYF.